Below are 2 T cell receptor beta chains sequenced from a single sample in a study of shared clonotypes between healthy human individuals. Clones were read by immunoSEQ multiplex PCR, and TCRdb kept only the in-frame ones, dropping some. Here the sample spans roughly 2.5 million clones, more than 90% being singletons. The sample taken for sequencing was naive CD4+ T cells sorted from blood. The sample's subset: CD45RA+ positively selected. These receptors were obtained from a man younger than 35 in good health.

This chain joins TRBV7-2 and TRBJ2-1; 7 bases fit TRBD1. The CDR3 runs to 12 residues. Germline trimming cut 5 bases from V and 9 bases from J; bases unmatched to any gene: 4. Germline CDR1 is SGHTA and CDR2 is FQGNSA. This CDR3 reads CASSRQGTEQFF. The DNA for the CDR3 is TGTGCCAGCAGCAGACAGGGCACTGAGCAGTTCTTC.

The chain couples TRBV2 to TRBJ1-2; 7 bases are a match to TRBD1. The CDR3 length is 15 residues. CDR1 and CDR2 (germline): SNHLY, FYNNEI. Trimming at V came to 6 bases and at J to 4 bases, leaving 11 bases not matched to a gene. The CDR3 DNA follows: TGTGCCAGCAGAACCGACAGGGCGGTCTTCTATGGCTACACCTTC. This encodes CASRTDRAVFYGYTF.